Below are 25 T cell receptor beta chains sequenced from a single sample in a study of blood T cell repertoires in COVID-19 (TCRdb year 2020). Library preparation used the immunoSEQ multiplex PCR assay. As stored in TCRdb, this immuneACCESS dataset retains in-frame rearrangements with V and J assigned. A fraction of the clones does not appear; measured against another copy, unresolved V genes explain less than half of the discrepancy, and the remainder lacks a known reason. This sample lists about 250,000 clones; approximately 84% were detected once. The top ten hold 4% to 4.5% of the sample. Sequenced material: peripheral blood. These receptors originate from a man in his fifties with acute or convalescent COVID-19.

V is TRBV5-1 and J is TRBJ2-2, with 9 bases lining up with TRBD1. The germline V gene has CDR1 SGHRS and CDR2 YFSETQ. V was clipped by 2 bases and J by 4 bases; unmatched bases: 9. The CDR3 runs 17 residues. Here the CDR3 reads CASSFERGQGSTGELFF. The CDR3 DNA follows: TGCGCCAGCAGCTTCGAACGGGGACAGGGCAGCACCGGGGAGCTGTTTTTT.

This clone has a handful of counts. The chain employs TRBV5-6 and TRBJ2-3, with 7 bases fitting TRBD2. J gave up 2 bases and V 4 bases, and 4 bases lay outside the gene matches. Germline lookup yields CDR1 SGHDT and CDR2 YYEEEE. There are 14 residues in the CDR3. The CDR3 bases are TGTGCCAGCAGCCCGGGACTAATCACAGATACGCAGTATTTT. Translated, it gives CASSPGLITDTQYF.

The V gene is TRBV12-3 or TRBV12-4, the J gene TRBJ1-2, with 8 bases matching TRBD1. The CDR3 has 11 amino acids. V trimming: 8 bases; J trimming: 6 bases; junction bases outside the gene matches: 2. This CDR3 reads CASGQGNGYTF. CDR3 DNA: TGTGCCAGCGGACAGGGCAATGGCTACACCTTC.

The V gene is TRBV19, the J gene TRBJ2-2; 11 nucleotides agree with TRBD2. Germline CDR1 is LNHDA and CDR2 is SQIVND (reference sequence). After removal of 3 bases from V and 7 bases from J, the junction contained 7 bases not matched to a gene. This CDR3 spans 16 amino acids. The CDR3 nucleotides are TGTGCCAGTAGTATGCGGTCTAGCGGGGGGCTCGGGGAGCTGTTTTTT. Residues: CASSMRSSGGLGELFF. Variable domain in full (rest from reference TRBV19 and TRBJ2-2): DGGITQSPKYLFRKEGQNVTLSCEQNLNHDAMYWYRQDPGQGLRLIYYSQIVNDFQKGDIAEGYSVSREKKESFPLTVTSAQKNPTAFYLCASSMRSSGGLGELFFGEGSRLTVL.

The chain carries TRBV3-1 (or the pseudogene TRBV3-2) and TRBJ1-1, with 7 bases matching TRBD1. Germline V CDR1 and CDR2: LGHDT, YNNKEL (reference sequence). The V and J ends lost 8 bases and 7 bases, in that order; junction bases with no gene match: 13. CDR3 length equals 14 residues. Here the CDR3 DNA reads TGTGCCAGCCATCGTGAGGGGGCCGGAGTTGAAGCTTTCTTT. Amino acids: CASHREGAGVEAFF.

The chain carries TRBV28 and TRBJ1-6; perhaps TRBD1 as D (6 bases). This CDR3 contains 13 residues. The germline CDR1 and CDR2 sequences are MDHEN and SYDVKM. Trimming pared 7 bases from V and 10 bases from J, leaving 14 bases between. DNA for the CDR3: TGTGCCAGCAAACAGGGTATCGGGTCACCCCTCCACTTT. Amino acids: CASKQGIGSPLHF.

The J gene is TRBJ1-1, the V gene TRBV29-1; 7 nucleotides match TRBD1. Germline CDR1 SQVTM, CDR2 ANQGSEA. The CDR3 covers 12 residues. The ends lost 3 bases at V and 5 bases at J; junction bases unmatched: 3. The CDR3 protein is CSVDRGRTEAFF. CDR3 DNA: TGCAGCGTTGACAGGGGGAGGACTGAAGCTTTCTTT.

The gene calls are TRBV3-1 (or the pseudogene TRBV3-2) and TRBJ1-6; D possibly corresponds to TRBD1 (6 bases). Germline assignment: CDR1 LGHDT and CDR2 YNNKEL (reference sequence). Trimming removed 4 bases at V and 10 bases at J, with 14 bases between. This CDR3 is 14 amino acids long. CDR3 sequence reads: CASSPARDTSPLHF. The CDR3 DNA follows: TGTGCCAGCAGCCCCGCTCGGGACACCTCACCCCTCCACTTT.

The chain recombines TRBV5-1 with TRBJ1-2, with 11 bases fitting TRBD1. The CDR3 runs 16 residues. Looked up from germline, CDR1 is SGHRS and CDR2 is YFSETQ. With V trimmed by 4 bases and J by 6 bases, 11 bases remained unmatched. The CDR3 is CASSVLGGTGGDGYTF. The CDR3 DNA sequence: TGCGCCAGCAGCGTGCTTGGAGGGACAGGGGGAGATGGCTACACCTTC. The variable domain in full, completed from reference TRBV5-1 and TRBJ1-2, reads KAGVTQTPRYLIKTRGQQVTLSCSPISGHRSVSWYQQTPGQGLQFLFEYFSETQRNKGNFPGRFSGRQFSNSRSEMNVSTLELGDSALYLCASSVLGGTGGDGYTFGSGTRLTVV.

J is TRBJ2-3 and V is TRBV5-1; TRBD1 aligns across 7 bases. V dropped 5 bases and J dropped 0; count of bases not matched to a gene: 9. This CDR3 spans 16 amino acids. Germline values: CDR1 SGHRS, CDR2 YFSETQ. The CDR3 nucleotides read TGCGCCAGCAGTGGGGACAGCTATGAGAGCACAGATACGCAGTATTTT. Translated: CASSGDSYESTDTQYF.

V and J are TRBV6-5 and TRBJ1-2; 7 positions agree with TRBD1. The CDR3 length is 14 residues. V gave up 2 bases and J gave up 5 bases; unmatched junction bases: 5. Looked up from germline, CDR1 is MNHEY and CDR2 is SVGAGI. CDR3 nucleotides: TGTGCCAGCAGTTACGCCGGGACAGATTATGGCTACACCTTC. This sequence encodes CASSYAGTDYGYTF.

This clone came up a few times. The chain is built from TRBV24-1 and TRBJ1-2; D remains unclear. This CDR3 is built from 13 residues. The V gene lost 4 bases and the J gene lost 4 bases, with 9 bases spanning the gap. Germline V gives CDR1 KGHDR, CDR2 SFDVKD. The CDR3 here is CATSETALYGYTF. CDR3 DNA sequence: TGTGCCACCAGTGAAACAGCTCTCTATGGCTACACCTTC.

The CDR3 DNA follows: TGTGCCAGCAGTTTACTATTAGGGGTCTGGCAGCCCCAGCATTTT. It encodes CASSLLLGVWQPQHF. This chain connects TRBV28 to TRBJ1-5, with a possible D match to TRBD1 (5 bases). The CDR3 has 15 residues. Germline CDR1 MDHEN, CDR2 SYDVKM. V lost 2 bases and J 7 bases, leaving 15 bases between the germline ends.

A single count supports this clone. The CDR3 bases are TGTGCCAGCAGAGGAGGCTCCTACGAGCAGTACTTC. Amino acid sequence: CASRGGSYEQYF. This chain joins TRBV7-2 and TRBJ2-7, with D tentatively TRBD2 (5 bases). V lost 6 bases and J 0 bases, leaving 6 bases between the germline ends. CDR1 SGHTA and CDR2 FQGNSA come from the germline V gene. The CDR3 runs 12 residues.

V gene TRBV24-1 combines with J gene TRBJ2-3, with 9 bases aligning to TRBD2. There are 15 residues in the CDR3. V lost 5 bases to trimming and J lost 3 bases; unmatched junction nucleotides: 5. Germline-derived CDR1 and CDR2 are KGHDR and SFDVKD. The DNA of the CDR3 is TGTGCCACCAGTGTTGCTAGCGGGATTACAGATACGCAGTATTTT. Residues: CATSVASGITDTQYF.

The V gene is TRBV29-1, the J gene TRBJ1-1, with TRBD1 identical over 8 bases. There are 13 residues in the CDR3. Per germline, CDR1 SQVTM and CDR2 ANQGSEA. Trimming at V came to 6 bases and at J to 3 bases, leaving 6 bases not matched to a gene. The CDR3 DNA is TGCAGCGTAGTGACAGGGGAGGACACTGAAGCTTTCTTT. Its translation is CSVVTGEDTEAFF.

The V and J genes are TRBV7-3 and TRBJ1-1, with D tentatively TRBD1 (5 bases). Germline V gene data show CDR1 as SGHTA and CDR2 as FQGTGA. V was cut by 5 bases and J by 0 bases, with 13 bases left in between. The length of the CDR3 is 15 residues. This chain's CDR3 is CASSPGGRMNTEAFF. CDR3 nucleotides: TGTGCCAGCAGCCCCGGGGGGAGGATGAACACTGAAGCTTTCTTT.

On this clone: Other nucleotide sequences in the sample specify the same CDR3. The rearrangement links TRBV19 to TRBJ1-2; 9 nucleotides match TRBD1. The CDR3 length is 12 residues. The junction had 0 bases not matched to a gene; V was cut back by 4 bases and J by 6 bases. Germline assignment: CDR1 LNHDA and CDR2 SQIVND (reference sequence). The DNA for the CDR3 is TGTGCCAGTAGTAGGGACAGGGATGGCTACACCTTC. The encoded protein is CASSRDRDGYTF.

This clone was picked up one time. V and J are TRBV7-9 and TRBJ1-2; no definite D call. Germline assignment: CDR1 SEHNR and CDR2 FQNEAQ (reference sequence). The CDR3 loop spans 12 amino acids. V was pared by 5 bases and J by 2 bases, with 6 bases between. The CDR3: CASSPVNYGYTF. The CDR3, as DNA: TGTGCCAGCAGCCCAGTAAACTATGGCTACACCTTC.

In this sample, this clone turned up a few times. This chain connects TRBV6-1 to TRBJ1-6; D is possibly TRBD1 (5 bases). Germline V CDR1 and CDR2: MNHNS, SASEGT. V was cut by 0 bases and J by 14 bases, with 29 bases left in between. This CDR3 region has 19 residues. The CDR3 spells CASSEALLYMAGPGGALHF. The CDR3 DNA reads TGTGCCAGCAGTGAAGCGCTTCTCTATATGGCAGGGCCTGGTGGGGCCCTCCACTTT.

This clone has ten or more counts. CDR3 bases: TGTGCCAGCAGTTTGGGGCCTCCCGCGGGAAACACCATATATTTT. Translation: CASSLGPPAGNTIYF. This chain joins TRBV27 and TRBJ1-3; D might be TRBD1 (5 bases). The germline gives CDR1 MNHEY, CDR2 SMNVEV (reference sequence). Trimming left V 3 bases short and J 4 bases short, with 13 bases between. This CDR3 is built from 15 residues.

The CDR3 nucleotides are TGCGCCAGCAGCTACAGGGGGGATGATCAGCCCCAGCATTTT. Protein: CASSYRGDDQPQHF. The V gene is TRBV5-1, the J gene TRBJ1-5, with 8 nucleotides matching TRBD1. Germline CDR1 reads SGHRS; CDR2 reads YFSETQ. The CDR3 has 14 amino acids. V shed 3 bases, J shed 5 bases, and the junction held 4 bases outside the gene matches. Full variable domain (missing parts from reference TRBV5-1 and TRBJ1-5): KAGVTQTPRYLIKTRGQQVTLSCSPISGHRSVSWYQQTPGQGLQFLFEYFSETQRNKGNFPGRFSGRQFSNSRSEMNVSTLELGDSALYLCASSYRGDDQPQHFGDGTRLSIL.

This clone was recorded only once. J is TRBJ2-2 and V is TRBV25-1; 7 bases map to TRBD1. The CDR3 is made up of 15 amino acids. Germline V gene lookup returns CDR1 MGHDK and CDR2 SYGVNS. Unmatched junction bases numbered 5, after V lost 6 bases and J lost 1 base. Here the CDR3 DNA reads TGTGCCAGCAGAGACCGGGACAGGAACACCGGGGAGCTGTTTTTT. It translates to CASRDRDRNTGELFF.

The chain carries TRBV5-1 and TRBJ2-5; TRBD1 matches 8 bases. V lost 4 bases, J lost 5 bases, and 1 base stayed unmatched. Germline CDR1 reads SGHRS; CDR2 reads YFSETQ. This CDR3 comprises 12 residues. This CDR3 is CASSRDRETQYF. CDR3 DNA: TGCGCCAGCAGCAGGGACAGGGAGACCCAGTACTTC.

V usage is TRBV7-2 and J usage is TRBJ1-6; 8 bases line up with TRBD1. This CDR3 has 14 amino acids. Trimming cost V 4 bases and J 9 bases; bases outside gene matches: 5. Germline loops: CDR1 SGHTA, CDR2 FQGNSA. In DNA, the CDR3 is TGTGCCAGCAGCTCTCGGACAGGGAGTTCACCCCTCCACTTT. Its protein is CASSSRTGSSPLHF.